This T cell receptor (beta chain) derives from a study of control samples from healthy donors and cancer patients. The assay was immunoSEQ multiplex PCR, and TCRdb's table has in-frame clones only and misses some. The repertoire consists of more than 70,000 clones, with 90% to 95% occurring once and the leading ten covering around 1%. This CDR3 is 14 amino acids long. J lost 7 bases, V lost 6 bases, and 8 bases had no gene match. Looked up from germline, CDR1 is MDHEN and CDR2 is SYDVKM. Sequencing used blood. This chain links TRBV28 with TRBJ1-5, with 8 bases aligning to TRBD1. The sequence came from a woman under 40 in good health. Written as DNA, the CDR3 is TGTGCCAGCAGAGCTACAGGGGGTGGCCAGCCCCAGCATTTT. This gives the protein CASRATGGGQPQHF.